This T cell receptor (beta chain) derives from a study of control samples from healthy donors and cancer patients. The V gene's germline CDR1 is MNHEY and CDR2 SVGAGI. The V end was cut by 8 bases, the J end by 9 bases, with 16 bases between. The CDR3 has 12 amino acids. Method: immunoSEQ multiplex PCR; TCRdb's copy keeps in-frame clones and lacks some. The sample has under 450,000 clones; around nine tenths are singletons. The rearrangement uses TRBV6-5 and TRBJ1-2, with D unclear. The receptor comes from a middle-aged man with head and neck cancer. Sequencing was carried out using PBMCs. CDR3 loop: CASWSQRHSYTF. DNA for the CDR3: TGTGCCAGCTGGTCCCAGAGGCATAGCTACACCTTC.